This TCR beta chain was found in a study of T-cell memory formation after mild COVID-19. Per germline, CDR1 ENHRY and CDR2 SYGVKD. The CDR3 length is 12 residues. After removal of 6 bases from V and 3 bases from J, the junction contained 1 base not matched to a gene. TCRdb passed the 5' RACE reads through MiXCR, listing each CDR3 protein once. The sample shows a few hundred thousand distinct CDR3 sequences, approximately 14% of them seen only once. The source is a young man who had mild COVID-19 (a few samples of this study predate the infection). Cell type and time point are not known. This chain uses TRBV10-3 with TRBJ2-5, with TRBD1 matching over 7 bases. Sequenced material: PBMCs or a T cell subset sorted from them (not recorded which). CDR3 in amino acids: CAIRGTEETQYF. For the CDR3, the DNA is TGTGCCATCAGGGGGACAGAAGAGACCCAGTACTTC.